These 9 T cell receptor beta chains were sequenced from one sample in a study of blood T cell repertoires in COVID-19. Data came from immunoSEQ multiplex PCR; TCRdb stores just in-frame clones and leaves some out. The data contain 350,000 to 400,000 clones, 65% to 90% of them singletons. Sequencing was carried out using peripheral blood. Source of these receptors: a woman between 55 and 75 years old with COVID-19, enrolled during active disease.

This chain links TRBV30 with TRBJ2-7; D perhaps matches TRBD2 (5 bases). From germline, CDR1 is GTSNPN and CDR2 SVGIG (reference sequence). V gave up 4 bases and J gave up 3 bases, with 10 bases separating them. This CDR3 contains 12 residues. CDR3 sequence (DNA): TGTGCCTGGACCGACCGGGGCTACGAGCAGTACTTC. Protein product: CAWTDRGYEQYF.

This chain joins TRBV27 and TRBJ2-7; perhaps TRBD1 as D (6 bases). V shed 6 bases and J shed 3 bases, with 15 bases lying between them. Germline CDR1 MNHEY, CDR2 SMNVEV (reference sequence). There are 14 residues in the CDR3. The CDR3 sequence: CASSLQTGDYEQYF. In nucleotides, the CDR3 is TGTGCCAGCAGCCTCCAGACAGGCGACTACGAGCAGTACTTC.

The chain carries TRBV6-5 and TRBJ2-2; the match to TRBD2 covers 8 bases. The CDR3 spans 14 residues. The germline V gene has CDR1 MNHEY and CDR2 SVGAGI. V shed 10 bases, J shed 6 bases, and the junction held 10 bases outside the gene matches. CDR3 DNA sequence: TGTGCCACCCCCCTCCCCGGGAGGGCCGGGGAGCTGTTTTTT. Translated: CATPLPGRAGELFF.

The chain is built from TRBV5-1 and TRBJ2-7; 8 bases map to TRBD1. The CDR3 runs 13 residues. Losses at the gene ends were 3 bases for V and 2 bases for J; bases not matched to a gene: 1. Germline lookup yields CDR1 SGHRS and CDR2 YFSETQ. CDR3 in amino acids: CASSSDRAYEQYF. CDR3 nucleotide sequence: TGCGCCAGCAGCTCGGACAGGGCCTACGAGCAGTACTTC.

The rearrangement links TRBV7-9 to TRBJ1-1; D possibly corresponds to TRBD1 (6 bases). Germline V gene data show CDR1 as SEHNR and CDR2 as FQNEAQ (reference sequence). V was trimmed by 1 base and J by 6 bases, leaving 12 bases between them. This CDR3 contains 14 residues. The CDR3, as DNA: TGTGCCAGCAGCTTAGTCGACAGGAGGCCTGAAGCTTTCTTT. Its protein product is CASSLVDRRPEAFF.

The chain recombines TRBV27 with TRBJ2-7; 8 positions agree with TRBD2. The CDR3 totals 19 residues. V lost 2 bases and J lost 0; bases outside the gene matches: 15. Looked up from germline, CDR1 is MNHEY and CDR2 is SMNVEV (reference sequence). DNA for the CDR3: TGTGCCAGCAGTTTAGCTGGTTTCGGTAGCGGGGAGTTCTCCTACGAGCAGTACTTC. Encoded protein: CASSLAGFGSGEFSYEQYF.

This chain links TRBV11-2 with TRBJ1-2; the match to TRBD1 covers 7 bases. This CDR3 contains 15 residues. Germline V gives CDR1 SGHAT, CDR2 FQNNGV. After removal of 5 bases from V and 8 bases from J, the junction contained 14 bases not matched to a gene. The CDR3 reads CASSPRAGQGQGYTF. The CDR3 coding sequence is TGTGCCAGCAGCCCGCGGGCAGGGCAGGGACAGGGCTACACCTTC.

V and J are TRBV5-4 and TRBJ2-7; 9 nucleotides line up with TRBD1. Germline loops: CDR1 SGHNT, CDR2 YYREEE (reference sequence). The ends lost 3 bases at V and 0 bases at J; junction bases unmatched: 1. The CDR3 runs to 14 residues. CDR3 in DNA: TGTGCCAGCAGCTGGGACAGGGACTCCTACGAGCAGTACTTC. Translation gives CASSWDRDSYEQYF.

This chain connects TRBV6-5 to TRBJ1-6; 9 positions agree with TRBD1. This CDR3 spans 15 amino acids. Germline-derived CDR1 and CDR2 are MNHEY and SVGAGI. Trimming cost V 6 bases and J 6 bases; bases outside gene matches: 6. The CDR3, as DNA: TGTGCCAGCAGAACCGGGACAGGGATTAATTCACCCCTCCACTTT. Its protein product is CASRTGTGINSPLHF.